The 2 T cell receptor beta chains below come from one sample, sequenced in a study of long-term antiretroviral therapy in people with HIV. At the survey level, the v3.0 immunoSEQ assay was run. Libraries were prepared by immunoSEQ multiplex PCR; TCRdb keeps only in-frame clonotypes and omits some of them. The sample lists about 25,000 clones; 80% to 95% were seen once. The sequencing used unsorted PBMCs, collected 7.6 years after starting antiretroviral therapy. The receptors come from a middle-aged woman with HIV.

The chain has TRBV15 and TRBJ2-5; TRBD2 aligns across 15 bases. The length of the CDR3 is 16 residues. Germline V gives CDR1 LNHNV, CDR2 YYDKDF (reference sequence). V was clipped by 1 base and J by 3 bases; unmatched bases: 0. The CDR3 sequence: CATSRGTSGGEETQYF. The CDR3 coding sequence is TGTGCCACCAGCAGAGGGACTAGCGGGGGGGAAGAGACCCAGTACTTC.

V is TRBV6-5 and J is TRBJ1-5; D remains unclear. The germline V and J ends were trimmed by 5 bases and 2 bases, with 13 bases remaining between them. Per the germline V gene, CDR1 is MNHEY and CDR2 is SVGAGI. This CDR3 comprises 15 residues. CDR3 sequence (DNA): TGTGCCAGCAGTACCCTTGGGGAAGGCAATCAGCCCCAGCATTTT. The encoded protein is CASSTLGEGNQPQHF.